This T cell receptor beta chain was found in a study listed by TCRdb under 2016. This clonotype was counted only a few times. Its antigen is currently not known. No per-base quality is available; no much larger clone lies one base away. Libraries were constructed by RT-PCR. The instrument given in TCRdb is Illumina MiSeq. TCRdb passed the public sequencing reads through fastp at Q25 and MiXCR, retaining productive beta sequences. CDR3 protein sequences are deduplicated, and each keeps its most common genes and DNA. The table for this sample lists about 700,000 distinct CDR3 sequences; 12% to 15% of them were counted only once. In total, the top ten clones hold roughly 3.6% of the sample. From the cysteine up to the phenylalanine, the CDR3 has a length of 15 residues. Kept here is only the CDR3 DNA, which spans 45 bases and is read in frame from base 1. Germline trimming: 5 bases from V, 4 bases from J; junction bases outside gene matches: 7. CDR1 and CDR2 were assigned from the germline V gene (reference sequence) as SEHNR and FQNEAQ.

The chain is assembled from TRBV7-9 and TRBJ1-4, with 7 bases aligning to TRBD1. The receptor's source is a female donor in good health, serving as a healthy control. The source material was memory CD4+ T cells from blood. CDR3 protein: CASSVYGTDNEKLFF. The bases read TGTGCCAGCAGCGTCTACGGGACAGATAATGAAAAACTGTTTTTT.